This T cell receptor (beta chain) was documented in a study of cytomegalovirus exposure and HLA in healthy donors. The overall study: Previous work identified roughly 120 million unique TCR beta sequences from some 170 million T cells. Some 90 million unique TCRs from HLA-typed donors were held in an early data release.

CDR3 length: 15 amino acids. CDR1 is SGHNT, CDR2 YYREEE, per germline (reference sequence). V shed 0 bases and J 7 bases; nucleotides not matched to a gene: 8. Amplification used 60 Vbeta primers and 13 Jbeta primers. The table came from immunoSEQ multiplex PCR; TCRdb's copy has only in-frame clones and leaves some out. Of under 150,000 clones in the sample, roughly three quarters were seen once. This clone has more than one count but fewer than ten. Antigen specificity is unknown. Whole-study results and caveats: A later analysis found most CMV-associated TCR beta chains apparently HLA-restricted. An analysis was carried out at a later point. It showed that HLA-associated TCR beta chains were more clonally expanded than equally common non-associated chains.

The specimen was PBMCs. The receptor was isolated from a man younger than 35 in good health and CMV-seronegative. J is TRBJ1-2 and V is TRBV5-4; TRBD1 matches 8 bases. The CDR3 nucleotides are TGTGCCAGCAGCTTGGACGCAGGGGGCATACTTGGCTACACCTTC. Amino acids: CASSLDAGGILGYTF.